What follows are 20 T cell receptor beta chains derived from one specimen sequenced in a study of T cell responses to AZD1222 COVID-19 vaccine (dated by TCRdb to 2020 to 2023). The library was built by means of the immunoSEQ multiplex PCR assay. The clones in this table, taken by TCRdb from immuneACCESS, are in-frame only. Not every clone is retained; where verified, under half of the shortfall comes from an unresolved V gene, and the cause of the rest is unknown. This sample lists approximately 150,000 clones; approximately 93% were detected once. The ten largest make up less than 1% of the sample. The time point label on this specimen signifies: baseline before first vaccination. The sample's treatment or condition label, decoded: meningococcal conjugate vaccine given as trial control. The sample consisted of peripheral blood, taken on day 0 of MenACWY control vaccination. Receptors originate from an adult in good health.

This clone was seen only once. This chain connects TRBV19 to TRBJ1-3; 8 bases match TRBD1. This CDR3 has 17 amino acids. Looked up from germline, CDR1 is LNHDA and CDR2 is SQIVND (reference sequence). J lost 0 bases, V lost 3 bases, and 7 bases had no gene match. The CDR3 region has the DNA TGTGCCAGTAGTATTGGGACAGGACAACGCTCTGGAAACACCATATATTTT. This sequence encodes CASSIGTGQRSGNTIYF. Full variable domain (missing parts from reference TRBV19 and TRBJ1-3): DGGITQSPKYLFRKEGQNVTLSCEQNLNHDAMYWYRQDPGQGLRLIYYSQIVNDFQKGDIAEGYSVSREKKESFPLTVTSAQKNPTAFYLCASSIGTGQRSGNTIYFGEGSWLTVV.

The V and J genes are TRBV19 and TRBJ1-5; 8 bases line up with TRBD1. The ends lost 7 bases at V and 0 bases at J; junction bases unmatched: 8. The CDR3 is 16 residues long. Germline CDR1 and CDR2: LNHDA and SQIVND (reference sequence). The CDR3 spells CASTGQGIFSNQPQHF. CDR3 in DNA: TGTGCCAGTACAGGACAGGGAATTTTTAGCAATCAGCCCCAGCATTTT. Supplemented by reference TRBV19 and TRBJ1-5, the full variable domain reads DGGITQSPKYLFRKEGQNVTLSCEQNLNHDAMYWYRQDPGQGLRLIYYSQIVNDFQKGDIAEGYSVSREKKESFPLTVTSAQKNPTAFYLCASTGQGIFSNQPQHFGDGTRLSIL.

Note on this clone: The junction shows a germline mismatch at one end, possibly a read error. As DNA, the CDR3 is TGCAGCGTAGAAGACAGGGGAGGTAACACCATATATTTT. Translation gives CSVEDRGGNTIYF. The rearrangement links TRBV29-1 to TRBJ1-3, with 8 bases identical to TRBD1. This CDR3 has 13 residues. Germline V lookup: CDR1 SQVTM, CDR2 ANQGSEA.

The CDR3: CATSDLHSGRTQYF. As DNA, the CDR3 is TGTGCCACCAGTGATTTGCATAGCGGCAGGACCCAGTACTTC. The J gene is TRBJ2-5, the V gene TRBV24-1, with TRBD2 as a possible D gene (6 bases). V shed 0 bases and J shed 7 bases, with 11 bases lying between them. In germline, CDR1 is KGHDR, CDR2 SFDVKD. The CDR3 loop spans 14 amino acids.

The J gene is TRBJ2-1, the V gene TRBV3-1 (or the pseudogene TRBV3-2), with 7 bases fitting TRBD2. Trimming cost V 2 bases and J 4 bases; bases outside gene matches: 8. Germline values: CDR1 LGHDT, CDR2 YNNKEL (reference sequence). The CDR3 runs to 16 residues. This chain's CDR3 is CASSQIGGRQYNEQFF. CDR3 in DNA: TGTGCCAGCAGCCAAATCGGCGGGAGACAGTACAATGAGCAGTTCTTC.

This CDR3 reads CASSTWTGGNDEQYF. The CDR3 DNA is TGTGCCAGTAGTACCTGGACAGGGGGTAACGACGAGCAGTACTTC. The genes are TRBV19 and TRBJ2-7; 10 positions agree with TRBD1. Germline V gene lookup returns CDR1 LNHDA and CDR2 SQIVND (reference sequence). After removal of 4 bases from V and 5 bases from J, the junction contained 8 bases not matched to a gene. The CDR3 runs to 15 residues.

The CDR3, as DNA: TGTGCCACCAGTGATCCAAGACAGGGGGCTAATTCACCCCTCCACTTT. Protein: CATSDPRQGANSPLHF. J is TRBJ1-6 and V is TRBV24-1; 10 bases are shared with TRBD1. CDR1 and CDR2 from the germline V gene are KGHDR and SFDVKD. Germline trimming cut 3 bases from V and 6 bases from J; bases unmatched to any gene: 4. This CDR3 region has 16 residues.

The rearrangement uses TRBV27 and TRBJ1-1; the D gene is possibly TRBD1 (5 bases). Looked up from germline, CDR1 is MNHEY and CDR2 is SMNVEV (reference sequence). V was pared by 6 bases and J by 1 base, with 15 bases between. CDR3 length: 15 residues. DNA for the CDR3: TGTGCCAGCAGCCGATCGGGGAGGGGGAACACTGAAGCTTTCTTT. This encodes CASSRSGRGNTEAFF.

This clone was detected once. CDR3 DNA sequence: TGTGCCATCAGCGCCAGCTTGCTAGACCTAACCTCCTACGAGCAGTACTTC. Amino acids: CAISASLLDLTSYEQYF. The V gene is TRBV10-3, the J gene TRBJ2-7; D call uncertain. With 6 bases removed from V and 0 bases from J, the gap between germline ends came to 21 bases. CDR1 ENHRY and CDR2 SYGVKD come from the germline V gene. The CDR3 contains 17 residues.

In DNA form, the CDR3 reads TGTGCCAGCAGCTTAGGTGGGGGCGCGAACACCGGGGAGCTGTTTTTT. It specifies CASSLGGGANTGELFF. The chain combines TRBV11-3 with TRBJ2-2, with D possibly TRBD1 on 6 matching bases. The V end lost 1 base, the J end lost 0 bases, and 9 bases lay between the germline ends. Per the germline V gene, CDR1 is SGHNT and CDR2 is YENEEA. This CDR3 comprises 16 residues.

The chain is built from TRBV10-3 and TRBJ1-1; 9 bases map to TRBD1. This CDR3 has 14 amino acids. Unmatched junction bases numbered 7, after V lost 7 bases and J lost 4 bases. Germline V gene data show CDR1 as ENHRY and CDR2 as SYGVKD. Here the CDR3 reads CAIKGQGIGTEAFF. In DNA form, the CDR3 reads TGTGCCATCAAAGGACAGGGGATAGGCACTGAAGCTTTCTTT.

The CDR3: CASSAGAGNQPQHF. The DNA for the CDR3 is TGTGCCAGCAGCGCGGGTGCAGGCAATCAGCCCCAGCATTTT. The chain couples TRBV5-6 to TRBJ1-5, with D uncertain. CDR1 is SGHDT and CDR2 is YYEEEE in the germline V gene. The CDR3 has 14 amino acids. V dropped 4 bases and J dropped 2 bases, with 10 bases sitting between them.

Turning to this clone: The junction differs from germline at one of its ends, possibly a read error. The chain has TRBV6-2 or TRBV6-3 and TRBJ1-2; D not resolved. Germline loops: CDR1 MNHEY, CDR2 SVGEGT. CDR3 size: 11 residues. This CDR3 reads CASSYFYGYTF. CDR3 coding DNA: TGTGCCAGCAGCTACTTTTATGGCTACACCTTC.

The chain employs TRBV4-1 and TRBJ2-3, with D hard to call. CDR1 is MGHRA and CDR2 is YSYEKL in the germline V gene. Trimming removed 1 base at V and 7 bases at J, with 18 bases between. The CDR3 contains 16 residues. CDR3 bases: TGCGCCAGCAGCCAAGCCAGCGTCCTTACCTTGTATACGCAGTATTTT. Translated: CASSQASVLTLYTQYF.

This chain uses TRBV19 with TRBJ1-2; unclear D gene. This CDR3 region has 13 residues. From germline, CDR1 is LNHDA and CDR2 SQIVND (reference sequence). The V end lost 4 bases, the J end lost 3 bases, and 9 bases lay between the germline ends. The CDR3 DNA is TGTGCCAGTAGTAAAGGACGGGACTATGGCTACACCTTC. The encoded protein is CASSKGRDYGYTF.

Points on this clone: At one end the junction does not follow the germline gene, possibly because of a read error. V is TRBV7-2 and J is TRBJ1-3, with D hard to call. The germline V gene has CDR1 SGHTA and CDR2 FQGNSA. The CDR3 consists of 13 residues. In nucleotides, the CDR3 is TGTGCCAGCCGGAAGGTTGGCGGAAACGCCATATATTTT. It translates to CASRKVGGNAIYF. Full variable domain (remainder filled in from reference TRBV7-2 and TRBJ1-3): GAGVSQSPSNKVTEKGKDVELRCDPISGHTALYWYRQSLGQGLEFLIYFQGNSAPDKSGLPSDRFSAERTGGSVSTLTIQRTQQEDSAVYLCASRKVGGNAIYFGEGSWLTVV.

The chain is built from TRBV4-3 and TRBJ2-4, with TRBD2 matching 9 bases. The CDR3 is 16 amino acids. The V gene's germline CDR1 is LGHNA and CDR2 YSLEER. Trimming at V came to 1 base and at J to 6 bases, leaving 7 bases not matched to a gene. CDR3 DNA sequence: TGCGCCAGCAGCCAAGTAGGCGGGGGGGTCGGAAACATTCAGTACTTC. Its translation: CASSQVGGGVGNIQYF.

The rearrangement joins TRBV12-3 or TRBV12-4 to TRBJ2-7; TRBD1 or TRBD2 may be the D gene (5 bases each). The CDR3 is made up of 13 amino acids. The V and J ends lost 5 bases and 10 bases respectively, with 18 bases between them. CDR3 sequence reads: CASSRDGSSKQYF. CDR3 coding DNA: TGTGCCAGCAGTCGGGACGGGTCCTCGAAACAGTACTTC.

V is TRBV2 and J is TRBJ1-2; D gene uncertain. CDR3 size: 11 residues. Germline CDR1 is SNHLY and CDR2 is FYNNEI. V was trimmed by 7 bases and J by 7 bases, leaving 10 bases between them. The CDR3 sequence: CASTLNSGYTF. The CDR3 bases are TGTGCCAGCACCCTCAATAGTGGCTACACCTTC.

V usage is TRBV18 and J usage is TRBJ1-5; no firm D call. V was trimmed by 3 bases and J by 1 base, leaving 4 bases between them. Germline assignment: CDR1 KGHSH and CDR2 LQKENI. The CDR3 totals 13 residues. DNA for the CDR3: TGTGCCAGCTCACCCTTAAGCAATCAGCCCCAGCATTTT. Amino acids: CASSPLSNQPQHF.